This T cell receptor beta chain was documented in a study of T-cell reconstitution after alpha-beta-depleted transplantation in children. Unique molecular identifiers were used in preparing the TCRbeta library. TCRdb called the PCR reads again in MiXCR, with one record for every CDR3 protein. The table shows about 610,000 distinct CDR3 sequences, with over 9.5% occurring only once. In germline, CDR1 is LNHDA, CDR2 SQIVND (reference sequence). V lost 2 bases to trimming and J lost 4 bases, with 5 bases between them. CDR3 length: 12 amino acids. This sequence originates from a human donor who donated a stem cell graft to a child with acute myeloid leukemia. The input for sequencing was PBMCs from the stem cell graft donor, taken from the stem cell graft. The chain carries TRBV19 and TRBJ1-1; D unresolved. The chain's CDR3 is CASSILGTEAFF. The CDR3 bases are TGTGCCAGTAGTATATTAGGCACTGAAGCTTTCTTT.